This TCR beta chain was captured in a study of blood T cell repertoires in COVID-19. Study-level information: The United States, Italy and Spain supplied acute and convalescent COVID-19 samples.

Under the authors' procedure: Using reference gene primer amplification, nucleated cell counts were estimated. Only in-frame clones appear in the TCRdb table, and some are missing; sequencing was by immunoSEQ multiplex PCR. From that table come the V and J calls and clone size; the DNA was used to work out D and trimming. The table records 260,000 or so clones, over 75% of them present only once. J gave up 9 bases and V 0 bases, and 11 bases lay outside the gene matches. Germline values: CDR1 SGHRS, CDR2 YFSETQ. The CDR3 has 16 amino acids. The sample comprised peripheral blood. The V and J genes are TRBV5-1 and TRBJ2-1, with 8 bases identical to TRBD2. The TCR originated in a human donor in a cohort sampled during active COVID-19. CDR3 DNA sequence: TGCGCCAGCAGCTTGGACGGGAGGGCTTTTTTGGGTGAGCAGTTCTTC. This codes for CASSLDGRAFLGEQFF.